Reported below is one TCR beta chain. At one of its ends the junction is not consistent with the germline gene, which may arise from a read error. The CDR3 covers 16 residues. Germline CDR1 is MNHEY and CDR2 is SMNVEV (reference sequence). The data derive from a study of CD4 and CD8 cells across lung adenocarcinoma regions. TCRdb redid the calling of the PCR reads with MiXCR, one entry per CDR3 protein. Seen here are around 25,000 distinct CDR3 sequences, roughly half observed once, and the top ten hold approximately 48%. Donors had localized lung adenocarcinoma, a non-small cell lung cancer. Material: CD8+ T cells from the center of a lung tumor. The source of this sequence is a male donor with lung adenocarcinoma. The CD4 and CD8 labels of this study may be unreliable. The chain recombines TRBV27 with TRBJ2-3; 7 bases map to TRBD2. CDR3 sequence: CASSLSAGVSTDMQYF. CDR3 DNA: TGTGCCAGCAGTTTATCGGCGGGAGTCTCCACAGACATGCAGTATTTC.